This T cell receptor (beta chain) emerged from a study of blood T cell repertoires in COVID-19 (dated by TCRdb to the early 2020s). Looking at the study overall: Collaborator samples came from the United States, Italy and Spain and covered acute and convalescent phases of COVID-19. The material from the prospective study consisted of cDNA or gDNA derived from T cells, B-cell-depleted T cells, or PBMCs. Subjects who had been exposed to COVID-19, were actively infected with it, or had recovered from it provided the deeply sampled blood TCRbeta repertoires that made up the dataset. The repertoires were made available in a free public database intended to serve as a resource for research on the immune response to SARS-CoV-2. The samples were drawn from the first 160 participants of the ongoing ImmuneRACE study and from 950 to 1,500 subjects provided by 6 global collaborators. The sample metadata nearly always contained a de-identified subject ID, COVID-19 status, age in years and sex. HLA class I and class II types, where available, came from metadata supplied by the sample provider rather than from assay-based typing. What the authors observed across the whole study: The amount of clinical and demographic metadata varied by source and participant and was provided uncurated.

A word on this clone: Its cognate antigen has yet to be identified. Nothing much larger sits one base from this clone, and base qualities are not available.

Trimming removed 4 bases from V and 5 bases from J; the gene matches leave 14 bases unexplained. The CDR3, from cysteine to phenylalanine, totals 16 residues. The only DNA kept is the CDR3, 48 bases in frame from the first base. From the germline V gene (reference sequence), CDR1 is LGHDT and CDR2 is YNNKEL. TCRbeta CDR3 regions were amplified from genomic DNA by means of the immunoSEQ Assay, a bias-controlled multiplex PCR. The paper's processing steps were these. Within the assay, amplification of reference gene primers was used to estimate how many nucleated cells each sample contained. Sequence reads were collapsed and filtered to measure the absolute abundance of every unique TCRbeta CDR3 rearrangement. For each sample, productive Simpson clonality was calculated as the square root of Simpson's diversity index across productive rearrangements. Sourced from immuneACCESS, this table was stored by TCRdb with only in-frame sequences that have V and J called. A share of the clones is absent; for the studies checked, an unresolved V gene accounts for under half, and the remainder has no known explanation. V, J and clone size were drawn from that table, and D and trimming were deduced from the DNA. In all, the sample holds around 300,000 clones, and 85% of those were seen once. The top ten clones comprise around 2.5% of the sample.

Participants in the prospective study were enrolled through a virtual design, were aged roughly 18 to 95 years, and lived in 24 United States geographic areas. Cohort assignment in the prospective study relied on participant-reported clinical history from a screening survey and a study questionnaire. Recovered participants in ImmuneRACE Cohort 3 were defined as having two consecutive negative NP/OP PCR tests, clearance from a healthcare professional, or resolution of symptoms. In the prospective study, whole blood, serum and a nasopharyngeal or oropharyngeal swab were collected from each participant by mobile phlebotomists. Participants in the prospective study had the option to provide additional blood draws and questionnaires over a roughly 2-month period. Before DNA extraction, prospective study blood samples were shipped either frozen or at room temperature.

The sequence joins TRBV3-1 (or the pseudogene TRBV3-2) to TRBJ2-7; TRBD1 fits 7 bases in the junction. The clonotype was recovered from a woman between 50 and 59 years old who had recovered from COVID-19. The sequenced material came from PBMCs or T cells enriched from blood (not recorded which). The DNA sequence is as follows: TGTGCCAGCAGCCCCCGGGGACCCACAGGGGAACACGAGCAGTACTTC. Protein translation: CASSPRGPTGEHEQYF.